This T cell receptor (beta chain) was recovered during a study of cytomegalovirus exposure and HLA in healthy donors. Study-level findings and limits: With later analysis, a missense DCLRE1C variant became linked to TCR beta V- and J-gene trimming.

Both 60 Vbeta primers and 13 Jbeta primers went into the PCR. Sequencing was performed with immunoSEQ multiplex PCR; in TCRdb, only in-frame clones are kept and a portion is missing. This table holds about 160,000 clones, approximately 76% found once. Germline values: CDR1 SNHLY, CDR2 FYNNEI. This CDR3 spans 14 amino acids. With 6 bases clipped from V and 4 bases from J, the junction kept 7 bases outside the gene matches. Notes on this clone: The antigen remains unidentified.

Sequencing was done on a sample of PBMCs. V gene TRBV2 combines with J gene TRBJ2-7; 9 bases line up with TRBD1. This receptor was obtained from a man in his sixties in good health and CMV-seronegative. DNA for the CDR3: TGTGCCAGCAGGGCTGGACAGGGGCCATACGAGCAGTACTTC. This translates into CASRAGQGPYEQYF.